The clone carrying this T cell receptor (delta chain) was detected only a few times. Its target is unknown. These data originate in a study of Vδ1+ human thymocytes. After alphabeta T cell depletion, CD3+ Vdelta1+ Vdelta2- thymocytes were sorted. The germline V gene encodes CDR1 TSWWSYY and CDR2 QGS. V lost 3 bases, J lost 2 bases, and 7 bases lay in between. CDR3 length equals 14 residues. The study's findings and limits: Many TRG clonotypes were shared between donors; TRD repertoires were essentially private. Despite high sort purity, about 20% of thymic T cell receptor delta sequences were Vdelta2. Highly polyclonal TRG and TRD repertoires with Gaussian CDR3 length distributions appeared in thymus. Bulk data may be misread because of unexpected Vdelta2 sequences.

Sequences come from RNA converted to cDNA by reverse transcription. Pooled V-gene forward primers with one constant-region reverse primer generated the CDR3 amplicons by multiplex PCR. TCRdb reran clone calling via CATT on the multiplex PCR reads. The data contain some 25,000 delta-chain clones, more than 6.5% of them singletons. The rearrangement uses TRDV1 and TRDJ2; a possible D gene is TRDD1 (5 bases). The material sequenced was Vdelta1+ gamma-delta thymocytes from the thymus. Subset: FACS-sorted CD3+ TCRalphabeta- TCRVdelta1+ TCRVdelta2- thymocytes. The source is a girl in the first two years of life who had congenital heart surgery. The CDR3 region has the DNA TGTGCTCTTGGGGATAATAGGTTGACAGCACAACTCTTCTTT. Residues: CALGDNRLTAQLFF.